Listed here are 4 T cell receptor beta chains from one sample, sequenced in a study of early T cells in non-severe SARS-CoV-2 infection. TCRdb called the 5' RACE reads again in MiXCR, with one record for every CDR3 protein. The sample lists fewer than 95,000 distinct CDR3 sequences; roughly 17% were seen once. The source was whole blood, collected at baseline. The receptor source for this set is an adult who was a healthcare worker with PCR-confirmed SARS-CoV-2 infection or an uninfected control (not recorded which).

This clonotype has at least ten counts. V and J are TRBV2 and TRBJ2-1; 7 bases fit TRBD2. This CDR3 contains 13 residues. Unmatched junction bases numbered 6, after V lost 8 bases and J lost 5 bases. Germline values: CDR1 SNHLY, CDR2 FYNNEI. The CDR3 protein is CASQRLANNEQFF. The CDR3 DNA reads as TGTGCCAGCCAACGACTAGCCAACAATGAGCAGTTCTTC.

The J gene is TRBJ2-7, the V gene TRBV29-1, with 10 bases that match TRBD1. Germline loops: CDR1 SQVTM, CDR2 ANQGSEA. V lost 6 bases, J lost 5 bases, and 7 bases stayed unmatched. The CDR3 extends over 13 amino acids. The CDR3 here is CSVVGTGDDEQYF. In nucleotides, the CDR3 is TGCAGCGTGGTGGGGACAGGGGACGACGAGCAGTACTTC.

This clonotype occurred a few times. V gene TRBV28 combines with J gene TRBJ2-5; D call uncertain. Germline assignment: CDR1 MDHEN and CDR2 SYDVKM. Between the trimmed V and J ends, which lost 1 base and 2 bases, there was a span of 5 bases. The CDR3 is made up of 13 amino acids. DNA for the CDR3: TGTGCCAGCAGTTTATACAGACAAGAGACCCAGTACTTC. Residues: CASSLYRQETQYF.

The V gene is TRBV4-1, the J gene TRBJ2-2; TRBD1 matches at 7 bases. CDR1 is MGHRA, CDR2 YSYEKL, per germline. This CDR3 contains 18 residues. With 1 base clipped from V and 1 base from J, the junction kept 9 bases outside the gene matches. The CDR3: CASSQGLARQGNTGELFF. CDR3 nucleotides: TGCGCCAGCAGCCAAGGACTCGCGAGACAGGGGAACACCGGGGAGCTGTTTTTT.